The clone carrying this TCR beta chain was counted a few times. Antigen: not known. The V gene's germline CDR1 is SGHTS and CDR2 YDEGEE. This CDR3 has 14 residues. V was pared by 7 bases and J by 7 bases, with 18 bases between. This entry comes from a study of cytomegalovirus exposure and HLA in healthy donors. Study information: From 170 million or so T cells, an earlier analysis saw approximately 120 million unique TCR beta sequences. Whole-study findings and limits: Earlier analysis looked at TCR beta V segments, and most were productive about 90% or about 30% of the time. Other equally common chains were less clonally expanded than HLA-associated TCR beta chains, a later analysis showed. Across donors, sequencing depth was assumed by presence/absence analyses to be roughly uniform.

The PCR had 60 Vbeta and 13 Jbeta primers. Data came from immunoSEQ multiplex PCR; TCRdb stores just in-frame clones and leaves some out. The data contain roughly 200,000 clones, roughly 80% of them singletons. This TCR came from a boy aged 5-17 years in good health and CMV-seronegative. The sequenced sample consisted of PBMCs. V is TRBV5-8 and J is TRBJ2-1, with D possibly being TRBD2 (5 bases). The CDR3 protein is CASLSRDFGNEQFF. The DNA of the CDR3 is TGTGCCAGCCTAAGCCGGGATTTCGGGAATGAGCAGTTCTTC.